There are a few counts of the clone carrying this T cell receptor beta chain. Its antigen remains unknown. The V gene lost 4 bases and the J gene lost 0 bases, with 11 bases spanning the gap. The CDR3 spans 14 residues. Per the germline V gene, CDR1 is SGHRS and CDR2 is YFSETQ. The data are from a study of cytomegalovirus exposure and HLA in healthy donors. Study-wide results and caveats: TCR beta sequences reportedly predicted the HLA-A and HLA-B alleles of most subjects accurately. Sequencing likely produced, as an artifact, a cluster of highly shared sequence variants. Beyond CMV serostatus, there was no information to go on about immune exposure.

PCR used 60 Vbeta primers and 13 Jbeta primers. Some clones are missing from TCRdb's copy, which holds only in-frame ones; the method was immunoSEQ multiplex PCR. The sample carries around 120,000 clones, roughly 80% recorded once. What was sequenced was PBMCs. This TCR came from a man in his 60s in good health and CMV-seropositive. V and J are TRBV5-1 and TRBJ2-7; D is undetermined. CDR3 amino acids: CASSKRVSSYEQYF. Written as DNA, the CDR3 is TGCGCCAGCAGCAAACGGGTTAGCTCCTACGAGCAGTACTTC.